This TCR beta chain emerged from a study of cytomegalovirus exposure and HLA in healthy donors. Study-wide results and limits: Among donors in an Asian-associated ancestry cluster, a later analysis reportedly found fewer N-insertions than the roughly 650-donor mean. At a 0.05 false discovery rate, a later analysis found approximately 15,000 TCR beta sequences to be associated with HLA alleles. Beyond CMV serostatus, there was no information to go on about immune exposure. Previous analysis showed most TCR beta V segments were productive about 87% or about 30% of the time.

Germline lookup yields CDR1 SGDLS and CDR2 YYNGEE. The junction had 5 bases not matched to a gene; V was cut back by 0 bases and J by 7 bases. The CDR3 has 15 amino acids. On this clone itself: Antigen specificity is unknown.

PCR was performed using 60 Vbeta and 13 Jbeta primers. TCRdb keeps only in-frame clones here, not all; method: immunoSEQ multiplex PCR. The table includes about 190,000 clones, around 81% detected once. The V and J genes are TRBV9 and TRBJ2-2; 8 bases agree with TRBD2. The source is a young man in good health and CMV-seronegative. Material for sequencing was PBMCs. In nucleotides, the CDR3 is TGTGCCAGCAGCGTAGCGGGGGGGCCGGGCGGGGAGCTGTTTTTT. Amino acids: CASSVAGGPGGELFF.